The 27 T cell receptor beta chains given below trace back to one sample, sequenced in a study of immune cell composition in non-small cell lung cancer. Libraries were prepared by immunoSEQ multiplex PCR; TCRdb keeps only in-frame clonotypes and omits some of them. The table lists about 2,000 clones, roughly 72% of them singletons. The specimen was lung tumor tissue. The receptors come from a human donor with non-small cell lung cancer.

This chain connects TRBV11-2 to TRBJ2-2, with D possibly matching TRBD2 (6 bases). Germline V gives CDR1 SGHAT, CDR2 FQNNGV. Trimming removed 3 bases from V and 6 bases from J, with 8 bases in between. CDR3 length: 13 amino acids. In DNA form, the CDR3 reads TGTGCCAGCAGCTTCACGGGAGCCGGGGAGCTGTTTTTT. This encodes CASSFTGAGELFF.

The table lists this clone with a count of one. Mismatch with germline at one junction end may stem from a read error. The rearrangement links TRBV29-1 to TRBJ1-2; D uncertain. This CDR3 is built from 12 residues. CDR1 is SQVTM, CDR2 ANQGSEA, per germline. CDR3 protein: CSVEARAAGHTF. The CDR3, as DNA: TGCAGCGTTGAGGCGCGGGCAGCTGGCCACACCTTC.

The genes are TRBV5-4 and TRBJ1-6; 9 nucleotides line up with TRBD1. The germline V gene has CDR1 SGHNT and CDR2 YYREEE (reference sequence). The CDR3 runs 14 residues. With V trimmed by 4 bases and J by 10 bases, 6 bases remained unmatched. The CDR3, as DNA: TGTGCCAGCAGCCAGGGACAGGGAGAATCACCCCTCCACTTT. Translated, it gives CASSQGQGESPLHF.

The rearrangement uses TRBV12-5 and TRBJ2-5; 8 bases are a match to TRBD1. CDR3 length equals 12 residues. V trimming: 8 bases; J trimming: 4 bases; junction bases outside the gene matches: 3. Germline V gene data show CDR1 as LGHNT and CDR2 as FRNRAP. In DNA, the CDR3 is TGTGCTAGTCAGGGGGCAGGAGAGACCCAGTACTTC. Translation gives CASQGAGETQYF.

This clone was recorded once. The V and J genes are TRBV27 and TRBJ2-1; no reliable D call. There are 15 residues in the CDR3. CDR1 MNHEY and CDR2 SMNVEV come from the germline V gene (reference sequence). V lost 6 bases to trimming and J lost 4 bases, with 16 bases between them. DNA of the CDR3: TGTGCCAGCAGCCCGCGGCCCAATGGGTACAATGAGCAGTTCTTC. It yields the protein CASSPRPNGYNEQFF.

The chain recombines TRBV27 with TRBJ2-4; 7 bases are shared with TRBD1. J gave up 1 base and V 5 bases, and 14 bases lay outside the gene matches. CDR3 length equals 18 residues. CDR1 and CDR2 (germline): MNHEY, SMNVEV (reference sequence). The CDR3 DNA is TGTGCCAGCAGTCCCTTACCGACAGGGAGAGGGGCCAAAAACATTCAGTACTTC. Protein: CASSPLPTGRGAKNIQYF.

This clone appeared a single time. The genes are TRBV7-2 and TRBJ2-1; 8 bases align to TRBD2. The CDR3 loop spans 17 amino acids. V shed 3 bases and J 1 base; nucleotides not matched to a gene: 8. Per the germline V gene, CDR1 is SGHTA and CDR2 is FQGNSA. In DNA form, the CDR3 reads TGTGCCAGCAGCTTCACCGGGACTAGTGGGTCCTACAATGAGCAGTTCTTC. Translation: CASSFTGTSGSYNEQFF.

This clone is a singleton in its sample. The rearrangement links TRBV6-1 to TRBJ2-7, with a weak D call TRBD2 (6 bases). The CDR3 sequence is 11 residues long. Deletions cut 6 bases from V and 3 bases from J, with 6 bases between. The germline V gene has CDR1 MNHNS and CDR2 SASEGT. This chain's CDR3 is CASSGGYEQYF. The CDR3, as DNA: TGTGCCAGCAGCGGGGGCTACGAGCAGTACTTC.

The CDR3 sequence is CASSWGRSDYTF. The CDR3 nucleotides are TGTGCCAGCAGCTGGGGGCGGTCTGACTACACCTTC. The chain employs TRBV5-6 and TRBJ1-2; D might be TRBD1 (6 bases). V lost 3 bases and J 10 bases, leaving 13 bases between the germline ends. CDR3 length: 12 amino acids. CDR1 is SGHDT, CDR2 YYEEEE, per germline.

This chain links TRBV25-1 with TRBJ2-1; TRBD2 matches 10 bases. Per the germline V gene, CDR1 is MGHDK and CDR2 is SYGVNS. The V gene end was trimmed by 3 bases and the J gene end by 11 bases; junction bases not matched to a gene: 7. The CDR3 totals 14 residues. The CDR3 sequence: CASSDSGGPYKQFF. CDR3 in DNA: TGTGCCAGCAGTGATAGCGGGGGGCCCTACAAGCAGTTCTTC.

V and J are TRBV5-4 and TRBJ2-7; D possibly corresponds to TRBD1 (7 bases). CDR1 is SGHNT, CDR2 YYREEE, per germline (reference sequence). V was shortened by 3 bases and J by 4 bases, with 29 bases between the two germline ends. The CDR3 is 19 amino acids. The CDR3 here is CASSSRNPPGDSHPYEQYF. The CDR3 nucleotides read TGTGCCAGCAGCTCCAGAAACCCCCCGGGGGACAGCCACCCTTACGAGCAGTACTTC.

This clone came up a few times. The rearrangement joins TRBV7-2 to TRBJ1-5; TRBD1 is a possible D gene (6 bases). The CDR3 contains 17 residues. Trimming stripped 2 bases from V and 3 bases from J, with 17 bases between. Germline V gene lookup returns CDR1 SGHTA and CDR2 FQGNSA. In nucleotides, the CDR3 is TGTGCCAGCAGCTTATCCCCCTACAGGGACCCCAATCAGCCCCAGCATTTT. This translates into CASSLSPYRDPNQPQHF.

The chain is built from TRBV2 and TRBJ2-2; 15 nucleotides align to TRBD2. CDR3 size: 17 residues. Germline V gene data show CDR1 as SNHLY and CDR2 as FYNNEI. With V trimmed by 4 bases and J by 6 bases, 6 bases remained unmatched. The CDR3 region has the DNA TGTGCCAGCAGTGGGACTAGCGGGGGGGCAGGCCCCGGGGAGCTGTTTTTT. As protein: CASSGTSGGAGPGELFF.

The rearrangement links TRBV4-1 to TRBJ2-6, with D possibly TRBD2 on 7 matching bases. The CDR3 covers 17 residues. V lost 5 bases, J lost 4 bases, and 18 bases lay in between. Germline V gene sequence: CDR1 MGHRA, CDR2 YSYEKL. The CDR3 DNA sequence: TGCGCCAGCAGCTGGGGACGGGGGGCGCCCGGGGCCAACGTCCTGACTTTC. It specifies CASSWGRGAPGANVLTF.

The V and J genes are TRBV4-1 and TRBJ2-1; 10 bases are shared with TRBD2. CDR3 length equals 15 residues. Trimming cost V 4 bases and J 13 bases; bases outside gene matches: 13. Germline values: CDR1 MGHRA, CDR2 YSYEKL. CDR3 nucleotides: TGCGCCAGCAGCCCTCCTAGCGGGGGCCCACATCCCCAGTTCTTC. As protein: CASSPPSGGPHPQFF.

CDR3 sequence reads: CASSQEPAGDTYEQYF. The CDR3 DNA reads TGCGCCAGCAGCCAAGAACCAGCGGGAGACACCTACGAGCAGTACTTC. This rearrangement joins TRBV4-1 to TRBJ2-7, with 8 bases fitting TRBD2. This CDR3 region has 16 residues. The germline V gene has CDR1 MGHRA and CDR2 YSYEKL. V shed 0 bases, J shed 2 bases, and the junction held 6 bases outside the gene matches.

The chain is built from TRBV5-1 and TRBJ2-1; tentative D call: TRBD2 (6 bases). V gave up 4 bases and J gave up 4 bases, with 21 bases separating them. The CDR3 runs to 17 residues. Germline V gene data show CDR1 as SGHRS and CDR2 as YFSETQ. The CDR3 region is CASSPIPHGTGYNEQFF. The CDR3 DNA is TGCGCCAGCAGCCCGATACCCCACGGGACTGGGTACAATGAGCAGTTCTTC.

This clone has just a few counts. The chain is built from TRBV19 and TRBJ1-2, with D possibly being TRBD1 (6 bases). V lost 7 bases, J lost 4 bases, and 16 bases lay in between. This CDR3 region has 14 residues. Germline loops: CDR1 LNHDA, CDR2 SQIVND (reference sequence). The CDR3 reads CASTKGQNTYGYTF. In nucleotides, the CDR3 is TGTGCCAGTACCAAAGGACAGAACACCTATGGCTACACCTTC.

The chain recombines TRBV2 with TRBJ1-5; TRBD1 agrees at 7 bases. Germline CDR1 SNHLY, CDR2 FYNNEI. The length of the CDR3 is 12 residues. V lost 6 bases and J lost 14; bases outside the gene matches: 10. The CDR3 spells CASRSTSTGKHF. In DNA form, the CDR3 reads TGTGCCAGCAGATCAACCTCGACAGGGAAGCATTTT.

This clone was recorded once. The V gene is TRBV2, the J gene TRBJ2-7; 10 positions match TRBD2. Germline V lookup: CDR1 SNHLY, CDR2 FYNNEI. CDR3 size: 14 residues. V shed 3 bases, J shed 7 bases, and the junction held 6 bases outside the gene matches. CDR3: CASSESGRANEQYF. The CDR3 nucleotides are TGTGCCAGCAGTGAGAGCGGGAGGGCCAATGAGCAGTACTTC.

The count of this clone is one. The V and J genes are TRBV11-3 and TRBJ1-4, with a possible D match to TRBD1 (5 bases). Deletions cut 3 bases from V and 2 bases from J, with 16 bases between. CDR1 and CDR2 (germline): SGHNT, YENEEA. This CDR3 has 17 amino acids. The CDR3 DNA is TGTGCCAGCAGCTTTTGGGGGAGGGAGCCTACTAATGAAAAACTGTTTTTT. Amino acids: CASSFWGREPTNEKLFF. Full variable domain (outside the CDR3, taken from reference TRBV11-3 and TRBJ1-4): EAGVVQSPRYKIIEKKQPVAFWCNPISGHNTLYWYLQNLGQGPELLIRYENEEAVDDSQLPKDRFSAERLKGVDSTLKIQPAELGDSAVYLCASSFWGREPTNEKLFFGSGTQLSVL.

This clone came up once. The CDR3 DNA reads as TGTGCCAGCAGTCTAGGGGGCGCGGGTAATGAAAAACTGTTTTTT. This translates into CASSLGGAGNEKLFF. The J gene is TRBJ1-4, the V gene TRBV25-1, with 7 nucleotides matching TRBD1. The CDR3 has 15 amino acids. Germline V gives CDR1 MGHDK, CDR2 SYGVNS. The junction had 7 bases not matched to a gene; V was cut back by 5 bases and J by 4 bases.

The gene calls are TRBV7-2 and TRBJ2-5, with 12 bases matching TRBD2. Losses at the gene ends were 2 bases for V and 5 bases for J; bases not matched to a gene: 6. Germline CDR1 is SGHTA and CDR2 is FQGNSA. The length of the CDR3 is 16 residues. The CDR3 is CASSLKLAGGLETQYF. The CDR3 nucleotides read TGTGCCAGCAGCTTAAAGCTAGCGGGGGGGCTTGAGACCCAGTACTTC.

The rearrangement links TRBV9 to TRBJ2-2; TRBD1 matches at 9 bases. CDR1 and CDR2 (germline): SGDLS, YYNGEE. This CDR3 has 17 amino acids. Losses at the gene ends were 3 bases for V and 7 bases for J; bases not matched to a gene: 13. The CDR3 DNA reads TGTGCCAGCAGCGGGTGGCCCCCGGGACAGGGAGACGGGGAGCTGTTTTTT. Its protein is CASSGWPPGQGDGELFF.

This chain joins TRBV27 and TRBJ2-3, with unresolved D. This CDR3 region has 14 residues. Germline-derived CDR1 and CDR2 are MNHEY and SMNVEV (reference sequence). Trimming left V 0 bases short and J 6 bases short, with 10 bases between. Here the CDR3 DNA reads TGTGCCAGCAGTTTATCGGAGATTTCCGATACGCAGTATTTT. It yields the protein CASSLSEISDTQYF.

The chain uses TRBV6-5 and TRBJ2-7, with D perhaps TRBD2 (5 bases). Germline V gene data show CDR1 as MNHEY and CDR2 as SVGAGI. V lost 6 bases and J lost 2, with 11 bases in between. The CDR3 contains 13 residues. As DNA, the CDR3 is TGTGCCAGCAGCCGGACCGGGGCCTACGAGCAGTACTTC. Its protein product is CASSRTGAYEQYF.

The chain is built from TRBV7-6 and TRBJ2-3; 9 nucleotides align to TRBD1. Trimming took 5 bases from V and 4 from J; bases not matched to a gene: 7. The CDR3 spans 15 residues. Germline CDR1 and CDR2: SGHVS and FNYEAQ. The CDR3 loop reads CASSLTGGPADTQYF. The CDR3 DNA follows: TGTGCCAGCAGCCTTACAGGGGGCCCTGCAGATACGCAGTATTTT.